The 23 T cell receptor beta chains below come from one sample, sequenced in a study of vaccination effects on CD4 cells after COVID-19. Their antigens remain unidentified. ViraFEST used viral peptide pools to expand antigen-specific CD4+ T cells before sequencing. Cultured cells yielded isolated CD4+ T cells after more than nine days. Everyone in the study got two shots of either the BNT162b2 or mRNA-1273 vaccine. Produced via immunoSEQ multiplex PCR; TCRdb's table is partial and in-frame only. The sample has approximately 16,000 clones; under 80% are singletons. The starting material was CD4+ T cells from PBMCs cultured with HCoV-NL63 spike peptides, obtained after COVID-19 vaccination. The source is a human donor who received a COVID-19 vaccine.

The gene calls are TRBV7-9 and TRBJ2-1; D unresolved. V lost 0 bases to trimming and J lost 4 bases, with 7 bases between them. The germline V gene encodes CDR1 SEHNR and CDR2 FQNEAQ (reference sequence). This CDR3 has 14 residues. CDR3 loop: CASSLAALYNEQFF. In DNA, the CDR3 is TGTGCCAGCAGCTTAGCTGCTCTATACAATGAGCAGTTCTTC.

This chain links TRBV20-1 with TRBJ2-1, with a tentative D call TRBD2 (5 bases). V gave up 3 bases and J gave up 5 bases, with 11 bases separating them. Germline lookup yields CDR1 DFQATT and CDR2 SNEGSKA (reference sequence). The CDR3 contains 13 residues. The CDR3 DNA sequence: TGCAGTGCTAGTCGAGGGATGGACAATGAGCAGTTCTTC. This gives the protein CSASRGMDNEQFF.

The V gene is TRBV29-1, the J gene TRBJ1-2, with 9 bases matching TRBD1. This CDR3 is built from 13 residues. Per the germline V gene, CDR1 is SQVTM and CDR2 is ANQGSEA. J gave up 4 bases and V 7 bases, and 7 bases lay outside the gene matches. CDR3 DNA sequence: TGCAGCGCGCCCGACAGGGGGGTCTATGGCTACACCTTC. Translating it yields CSAPDRGVYGYTF.

The chain is built from TRBV7-9 and TRBJ1-4; 7 positions match TRBD1. The CDR3 totals 14 residues. Per the germline V gene, CDR1 is SEHNR and CDR2 is FQNEAQ (reference sequence). The J segment lost 4 bases and the V segment lost 5 bases, leaving 4 bases of the junction unmatched. CDR3 nucleotide sequence: TGTGCCAGCAGCCGGACAGGTAGTAATGAAAAACTGTTTTTT. This translates into CASSRTGSNEKLFF. The whole variable domain, filled in from reference TRBV7-9 and TRBJ1-4, reads DTGVSQNPRHKITKRGQNVTFRCDPISEHNRLYWYRQTLGQGPEFLTYFQNEAQLEKSRLLSDRFSAERPKGSFSTLEIQRTEQGDSAMYLCASSRTGSNEKLFFGSGTQLSVL.

CDR3 bases: TGTGCCAGCTCACCACGCCCGGGTGCGGGGGATGGCTACACCTTC. Translating it yields CASSPRPGAGDGYTF. The chain uses TRBV18 and TRBJ1-2, with TRBD1 as a possible D gene (5 bases). This CDR3 contains 15 residues. V was shortened by 1 base and J by 6 bases, with 15 bases between the two germline ends. The germline V gene has CDR1 KGHSH and CDR2 LQKENI.

The chain employs TRBV11-3 and TRBJ2-2; D call uncertain. Germline loops: CDR1 SGHNT, CDR2 YENEEA. V lost 3 bases and J 5 bases, leaving 7 bases between the germline ends. The CDR3 totals 13 residues. The CDR3 loop reads CASSFRLTGELFF. The CDR3 DNA reads TGTGCCAGCAGCTTTCGTCTTACCGGGGAGCTGTTTTTT.

CDR3 residues: CASSMVTGGTETQYF. CDR3 nucleotides: TGTGCCAGTAGTATGGTTACAGGGGGCACAGAGACCCAGTACTTC. V is TRBV19 and J is TRBJ2-5; TRBD1 agrees at 9 bases. With 3 bases clipped from V and 4 bases from J, the junction kept 6 bases outside the gene matches. This CDR3 has 15 amino acids. Germline V gives CDR1 LNHDA, CDR2 SQIVND (reference sequence).

This clone was seen once. The J gene is TRBJ2-3, the V gene TRBV7-6; D not certain. This CDR3 is built from 13 residues. Per germline, CDR1 SGHVS and CDR2 FNYEAQ. V was shortened by 5 bases and J by 6 bases, with 12 bases between the two germline ends. CDR3 residues: CASSTYSRDTQYF. The DNA of the CDR3 is TGTGCCAGCAGCACCTACTCTAGGGATACGCAGTATTTT.

This rearrangement joins TRBV12-5 to TRBJ2-5, with D maybe TRBD1 (6 bases). Trimming removed 5 bases at V and 5 bases at J, with 12 bases between. CDR1 LGHNT and CDR2 FRNRAP come from the germline V gene. The length of the CDR3 is 13 residues. The CDR3 coding sequence is TGTGCTAGTGGTCAGGACAGAGGCGAGACCCAGTACTTC. Translating gives CASGQDRGETQYF.

The chain links TRBV4-2 to TRBJ2-5, with 8 nucleotides matching TRBD2. The CDR3 totals 15 residues. CDR1 and CDR2 from the germline V gene are LGHNA and YNFKEQ. V lost 2 bases to trimming and J lost 7 bases; unmatched junction nucleotides: 9. CDR3 coding DNA: TGTGCCAGCAGCCAAACTACTAGCGGTCCGGGGACCCAGTACTTC. Translating it yields CASSQTTSGPGTQYF.

This chain links TRBV7-9 with TRBJ1-5, with D perhaps matching TRBD1 (5 bases). The CDR3 runs 14 residues. The germline V and J ends were trimmed by 6 bases and 2 bases, with 11 bases remaining between them. In germline, CDR1 is SEHNR, CDR2 FQNEAQ (reference sequence). In DNA form, the CDR3 reads TGTGCCAGCAGTCCAGGGATGGGCAATCAGCCCCAGCATTTT. This gives the protein CASSPGMGNQPQHF.

The gene calls are TRBV5-8 and TRBJ1-2; D is unclear. The V gene lost 1 base and the J gene lost 8 bases, with 9 bases spanning the gap. This CDR3 has 12 amino acids. From germline, CDR1 is SGHTS and CDR2 YDEGEE. The chain's CDR3 is CASSLTLGGYTF. CDR3 in DNA: TGTGCCAGCAGCTTGACCCTCGGGGGCTACACCTTC.

The chain is built from TRBV19 and TRBJ1-2; TRBD1 might be the D (6 bases). Trimming removed 5 bases from V and 3 bases from J, with 19 bases in between. Germline V gene sequence: CDR1 LNHDA, CDR2 SQIVND (reference sequence). This CDR3 contains 16 residues. The CDR3 DNA sequence: TGTGCCAGTAGTCCCAGCTATTCAGGGGAAGACTATGGCTACACCTTC. This codes for CASSPSYSGEDYGYTF. The full variable domain, with the rest looked up from reference TRBV19 and TRBJ1-2, is DGGITQSPKYLFRKEGQNVTLSCEQNLNHDAMYWYRQDPGQGLRLIYYSQIVNDFQKGDIAEGYSVSREKKESFPLTVTSAQKNPTAFYLCASSPSYSGEDYGYTFGSGTRLTVV.

This clone was counted once. The chain combines TRBV5-1 with TRBJ1-2, with 7 bases that match TRBD1. The CDR3 covers 15 residues. Germline V lookup: CDR1 SGHRS, CDR2 YFSETQ. V was pared by 4 bases and J by 1 base, with 7 bases of the junction left unmatched. DNA of the CDR3: TGCGCCAGCAGCCCCTTCGACAGGGATAACTATGGCTACACCTTC. This encodes CASSPFDRDNYGYTF.

J is TRBJ2-1 and V is TRBV28; D is uncertain. Germline values: CDR1 MDHEN, CDR2 SYDVKM. The CDR3 runs 12 residues. V shed 2 bases and J shed 9 bases, with 8 bases lying between them. The CDR3 DNA reads TGTGCCAGCAGTTTAAGGACGAGTGAGCAGTTCTTC. Protein sequence: CASSLRTSEQFF.

J is TRBJ2-7 and V is TRBV5-1; tentative D call: TRBD1 (6 bases). The CDR3 is 15 amino acids. The V and J ends lost 1 base and 0 bases respectively, with 11 bases between them. The germline V gene has CDR1 SGHRS and CDR2 YFSETQ. This CDR3 is CASSLSRDISYEQYF. The CDR3 DNA is TGCGCCAGCAGCTTGAGCCGGGACATCTCCTACGAGCAGTACTTC.

V and J are TRBV4-2 and TRBJ1-4; 8 nucleotides line up with TRBD1. Germline CDR1 LGHNA, CDR2 YNFKEQ. Germline trimming cut 0 bases from V and 10 bases from J; bases unmatched to any gene: 4. The CDR3 is 14 residues long. The CDR3 protein is CASSQETGAVKLFF. As DNA, the CDR3 is TGTGCCAGCAGCCAAGAGACAGGGGCGGTAAAACTGTTTTTT.

DNA of the CDR3: TGTGCCAGCAGCCTGTATGCAACTAATGAAAAACTGTTTTTT. As protein: CASSLYATNEKLFF. The V call is TRBV13, the J call TRBJ1-4; D not resolved. The V gene lost 5 bases and the J gene lost 0 bases, with 7 bases spanning the gap. This CDR3 contains 14 residues. Germline CDR1 is PRHDT and CDR2 is FYEKMQ (reference sequence).

V and J are TRBV7-2 and TRBJ1-2; D might be TRBD1 (5 bases). Germline V gene lookup returns CDR1 SGHTA and CDR2 FQGNSA. There are 13 residues in the CDR3. V was shortened by 3 bases and J by 3 bases, with 8 bases between the two germline ends. CDR3 loop: CASSFDSDYGYTF. The CDR3 bases are TGTGCCAGCAGCTTCGACAGCGACTATGGCTACACCTTC.

CDR3 residues: CASSLGQRGETFF. The CDR3 DNA reads as TGTGCCAGTAGTCTGGGACAGAGAGGCGAAACTTTCTTT. This chain joins TRBV19 and TRBJ1-1; 7 positions agree with TRBD1. With V trimmed by 5 bases and J by 12 bases, 12 bases remained unmatched. The germline gives CDR1 LNHDA, CDR2 SQIVND (reference sequence). CDR3 length: 13 amino acids.

V usage is TRBV9 and J usage is TRBJ1-2; D is unclear. From germline, CDR1 is SGDLS and CDR2 YYNGEE. The CDR3 covers 14 residues. The ends were cut back, 3 bases at V and 4 bases at J, with 13 bases in the middle. CDR3 protein: CASSALSGPYGYTF. CDR3 nucleotide sequence: TGTGCCAGCAGCGCCCTCTCCGGACCCTATGGCTACACCTTC.

The chain recombines TRBV28 with TRBJ1-4, with 7 bases aligning to TRBD1. Germline trimming cut 8 bases from V and 8 bases from J; bases unmatched to any gene: 14. Germline lookup yields CDR1 MDHEN and CDR2 SYDVKM. The CDR3 covers 15 residues. CDR3 region: CASGDPRGVGEKLFF. The CDR3 DNA reads as TGTGCCAGCGGAGATCCCAGGGGGGTGGGGGAAAAACTGTTTTTT.

This sequence joins TRBV7-2 and TRBJ2-7; 8 bases are a match to TRBD2. The germline V gene has CDR1 SGHTA and CDR2 FQGNSA. The CDR3 consists of 14 residues. V gave up 4 bases and J gave up 5 bases; unmatched junction bases: 7. As DNA, the CDR3 is TGTGCCAGCAGCTCAATAGCGGGATTGAACGAGCAGTACTTC. It yields the protein CASSSIAGLNEQYF. The full variable domain, its missing parts supplied by reference TRBV7-2 and TRBJ2-7, is GAGVSQSPSNKVTEKGKDVELRCDPISGHTALYWYRQSLGQGLEFLIYFQGNSAPDKSGLPSDRFSAERTGGSVSTLTIQRTQQEDSAVYLCASSSIAGLNEQYFGPGTRLTVT.